The clone carrying this T cell receptor (beta chain) was seen a few times. As yet, its antigen is unknown. This beta chain came through as a stray read in a library set up for alpha chains, and its size says little. The CDR3 covers 16 residues. CDR1 SNHLY and CDR2 FYNNEI come from the germline V gene. The J segment lost 2 bases and the V segment lost 5 bases, leaving 4 bases of the junction unmatched. This specimen belongs to a study of spatial heterogeneity in lung cancer. Overall study: Tumor-region TCR transcript counts correlated strongly with a T cell module score from matched bulk RNA-seq. Study conclusions and caveats: It was found that expanded intratumoral alpha and beta TCR counts tracked tumor mutation counts.

Time point given: sample taken at primary tumor resection. A total of fewer than 80 untreated early-stage non-small cell lung cancer patients served as donors. Sequencing covered unsorted whole RNA taken from tumor, nontumor lung or frozen PBMC. TCRdb processed the 5' RACE reads anew with MiXCR; each CDR3 protein has one entry. The table includes roughly 8,000 distinct CDR3 sequences, approximately 8.9% detected once. This specimen was lung tumor tissue, taken at surgery. The TCR comes from a male donor with early-stage non-small cell lung cancer. This chain connects TRBV2 to TRBJ2-3, with 13 bases matching TRBD2. The CDR3 region is CASSRGLAGLTDTQYF. For the CDR3, the DNA is TGTGCCAGCAGTCGGGGACTAGCGGGACTCACAGATACGCAGTATTTT.